Following are 5 T cell receptor beta chains from one sample sequenced in a study of T cell changes during pregnancy in multiple sclerosis. Here immunoSEQ multiplex PCR was the method, and the copy in TCRdb shows in-frame clones only, minus some. The profile shows about 46,000 clones, 91% of them singletons. Sequencing was performed on CD8+ T cells from peripheral blood mononuclear cells, taken in the second trimester of pregnancy. Receptor source: a female donor with multiple sclerosis, enrolled in a pregnancy study.

This clone has more than one count but fewer than ten. The rearrangement uses TRBV6-4 and TRBJ1-4, with 8 bases identical to TRBD1. This CDR3 has 14 amino acids. The germline gives CDR1 MRHNA, CDR2 SNTAGT. V was clipped by 5 bases and J by 5 bases; unmatched bases: 4. The CDR3 loop reads CASSSGTGNEKLFF. The CDR3 DNA reads TGTGCCAGCAGTTCCGGGACAGGAAATGAAAAACTGTTTTTT.

The chain is built from TRBV7-2 and TRBJ2-7, with 7 bases that match TRBD2. The CDR3 is 17 amino acids. Trimming removed 0 bases from V and 3 bases from J; junction bases left unmatched: 11. CDR1 is SGHTA, CDR2 FQGNSA, per germline. CDR3 sequence: CASSLAGGLAVLYEQYF. CDR3 sequence (DNA): TGTGCCAGCAGCTTAGCGGGCGGTCTAGCGGTTCTCTACGAGCAGTACTTC.

The chain is built from TRBV15 and TRBJ2-7; maybe TRBD1 (6 bases). Trimming removed 0 bases at V and 6 bases at J, with 15 bases between. The length of the CDR3 is 15 residues. Germline V gives CDR1 LNHNV, CDR2 YYDKDF (reference sequence). The CDR3, as DNA: TGTGCCACCAGCAGAGATAGGGGGACAAATGGCGAGCAGTACTTC. This encodes CATSRDRGTNGEQYF. Drawing the rest from reference TRBV15 and TRBJ2-7, the complete variable domain is DAMVIQNPRYQVTQFGKPVTLSCSQTLNHNVMYWYQQKSSQAPKLLFHYYDKDFNNEADTPDNFQSRRPNTSFCFLDIRSPGLGDTAMYLCATSRDRGTNGEQYFGPGTRLTVT.

CDR3 residues: CASSHSFGQGIEKLFF. CDR3 bases: TGCGCCAGCAGCCACAGTTTTGGACAGGGGATTGAAAAACTGTTTTTT. The V gene is TRBV4-3, the J gene TRBJ1-4; 9 nucleotides agree with TRBD1. Germline lookup yields CDR1 LGHNA and CDR2 YSLEER. V trimming: 3 bases; J trimming: 7 bases; junction bases outside the gene matches: 9. There are 16 residues in the CDR3.

The chain employs TRBV9 and TRBJ1-1; D might be TRBD1 (5 bases). Germline-derived CDR1 and CDR2 are SGDLS and YYNGEE. CDR3 size: 13 residues. The V end lost 4 bases, the J end lost 5 bases, and 12 bases lay between the germline ends. The DNA for the CDR3 is TGTGCCAGCAGCATTCGGGGGGGGACTGAAGCTTTCTTT. Its translation: CASSIRGGTEAFF.